This entry lists 28 T cell receptor beta chains sequenced from one sample in a study of T cells in Graves' hyperthyroidism and ophthalmopathy. Amplification of TCR beta CDR3 regions used RNA as the template. First-round RT-PCR with HTBI primers amplified the TCR CDR3 region. Each CDR3 protein gets one entry after TCRdb re-called the multiplex PCR reads with MiXCR. This table holds about half a million distinct CDR3 sequences, roughly 24% found once. What was sequenced was blood. These receptors were taken from a woman aged 25 to 45 with Graves' ophthalmopathy.

This clonotype was seen a handful of times. This rearrangement joins TRBV9 to TRBJ1-2; no reliable D call. V lost 0 bases, J lost 0 bases, and 9 bases lay in between. This CDR3 has 15 amino acids. From germline, CDR1 is SGDLS and CDR2 YYNGEE. The CDR3 spells CASSVEVHPNYGYTF. CDR3 nucleotide sequence: TGTGCCAGCAGCGTAGAGGTGCATCCTAACTATGGCTACACCTTC.

The sample holds many counts of this clonotype. The chain is built from TRBV7-3 and TRBJ2-7, with D perhaps given as TRBD1 or TRBD2 (5 bases each). This CDR3 has 14 residues. Germline values: CDR1 SGHTA, CDR2 FQGTGA. Deletions cut 5 bases from V and 6 bases from J, with 17 bases between. DNA of the CDR3: TGTGCCAGCAGCGTTGGGGGTTCGCATTCCGAGCAGTACTTC. Translated, it gives CASSVGGSHSEQYF.

As for this clonotype: A much larger clonotype is one base distant, so this may be a read error. The chain has TRBV2 and TRBJ1-2; TRBD1 might be the D (5 bases). V was trimmed by 2 bases and J by 5 bases, leaving 9 bases between them. Per the germline V gene, CDR1 is SNHLY and CDR2 is FYNNEI. The CDR3 runs to 13 residues. CDR3 DNA sequence: TGTGCCAGCAGTGAACAGGGTCAATATGGCTACACCTTC. Protein product: CASSEQGQYGYTF. Complete variable domain (other parts from reference TRBV2 and TRBJ1-2): EPEVTQTPSHQVTQMGQEVILRCVPISNHLYFYWYRQILGQKVEFLVSFYNNEISEKSEIFDDQFSVERPDGSNFTLKIRSTKLEDSAMYFCASSEQGQYGYTFGSGTRLTVV.

In this sample, this clonotype turned up many times. CDR3 DNA sequence: TGTGCCAGCAGAAGAGGGACTAGCGGTTTCGAAGAGACCCAGTACTTC. Residues: CASRRGTSGFEETQYF. The chain is built from TRBV6-2 or TRBV6-3 and TRBJ2-5, with 11 bases aligning to TRBD2. Germline CDR1 reads MNHEY; CDR2 reads SVGEGT. The CDR3 is 16 residues long. The trim removed 6 bases at V and 3 bases at J, leaving 9 bases unmatched.

V usage is TRBV11-2 and J usage is TRBJ1-1; D gene uncertain. CDR1 SGHAT and CDR2 FQNNGV come from the germline V gene. CDR3 length: 15 residues. Trimming removed 0 bases at V and 1 base at J, with 9 bases between. As DNA, the CDR3 is TGTGCCAGCAGCTTAGAGGGCAGCGGGAACACTGAAGCTTTCTTT. The encoded protein is CASSLEGSGNTEAFF.

This clonotype has a count of ten or more. V usage is TRBV15 and J usage is TRBJ2-7; no clear D gene. The CDR3 extends over 14 amino acids. Germline V gene sequence: CDR1 LNHNV, CDR2 YYDKDF (reference sequence). The ends were cut back, 0 bases at V and 0 bases at J, with 6 bases in the middle. The CDR3 region is CATSRDPGSYEQYF. The CDR3 bases are TGTGCCACCAGCAGAGATCCGGGCTCCTACGAGCAGTACTTC.

The CDR3 coding sequence is TGCAGTGCTAGAGGTAGCGGGAGGGTTAATAGCTACGAGCAGTACTTC. It specifies CSARGSGRVNSYEQYF. The J gene is TRBJ2-7, the V gene TRBV20-1, with 11 bases identical to TRBD2. This CDR3 spans 16 amino acids. J gave up 3 bases and V 1 base, and 8 bases lay outside the gene matches. Germline CDR1 is DFQATT and CDR2 is SNEGSKA (reference sequence).

This chain uses TRBV20-1 with TRBJ2-7; TRBD1 agrees at 8 bases. Trimming took 3 bases from V and 2 from J; bases not matched to a gene: 6. The CDR3 contains 14 residues. Germline V CDR1 and CDR2: DFQATT, SNEGSKA (reference sequence). CDR3 bases: TGCAGTGCTAGCCCGTGGGACAGGACCTACGAGCAGTACTTC. Its translation: CSASPWDRTYEQYF.

There are many counts of this clonotype. J is TRBJ1-1 and V is TRBV30; D is unresolved. This CDR3 is built from 13 residues. The V gene's germline CDR1 is GTSNPN and CDR2 SVGIG (reference sequence). V was clipped by 4 bases and J by 6 bases, with 15 bases between them. The CDR3: CAWTSFVVAEAFF. CDR3 DNA sequence: TGTGCCTGGACGTCTTTTGTGGTGGCTGAAGCTTTCTTT.

Comments on this clonotype: Germline and junction disagree at one end, which may indicate a read error. V is TRBV7-2 and J is TRBJ2-7; TRBD2 agrees at 8 bases. This CDR3 region has 15 residues. Germline values: CDR1 SGHTA, CDR2 FQGNSA. In DNA form, the CDR3 reads TGTGCCAGCAGCTTACAAAGCGGGAGCATTTACGAGCAGTGCTTC. Translating it yields CASSLQSGSIYEQCF.

This clonotype has at least ten counts. This CDR3 reads CASSEAGIGAGYTF. The CDR3 region has the DNA TGTGCCAGCAGTGAAGCGGGAATCGGGGCTGGCTACACCTTC. This chain uses TRBV6-1 with TRBJ1-2; the D gene is possibly TRBD1 (5 bases). From germline, CDR1 is MNHNS and CDR2 SASEGT. CDR3 size: 14 residues. V was shortened by 0 bases and J by 7 bases, with 12 bases between the two germline ends.

This clonotype appeared many times. At one end the junction does not follow the germline gene, possibly because of a read error. The genes are TRBV11-3 and TRBJ2-2, with D maybe TRBD1 (6 bases). This CDR3 is built from 14 residues. CDR1 is SGHNT, CDR2 YENEEA, per germline. The CDR3 DNA is TGTGCCATCAGCTTAGAGGGGGTCACCGGGGAGCTGTTTTTT. This translates into CAISLEGVTGELFF. Combining the CDR3 with reference TRBV11-3 and TRBJ2-2 gives the whole variable domain EAGVVQSPRYKIIEKKQPVAFWCNPISGHNTLYWYLQNLGQGPELLIRYENEEAVDDSQLPKDRFSAERLKGVDSTLKIQPAELGDSAVYLCAISLEGVTGELFFGEGSRLTVL.

This clonotype has a handful of counts. V gene TRBV6-5 combines with J gene TRBJ1-1; 11 bases align to TRBD1. This CDR3 region has 17 residues. With 2 bases clipped from V and 1 base from J, the junction kept 6 bases outside the gene matches. Germline V lookup: CDR1 MNHEY, CDR2 SVGAGI. CDR3 protein: CASSYPGTGGQNTEAFF. CDR3 coding DNA: TGTGCCAGCAGTTACCCAGGGACAGGGGGACAGAACACTGAAGCTTTCTTT.

Ten or more counts support this clonotype. This chain uses TRBV6-1 with TRBJ2-6, with TRBD2 identical over 10 bases. J gave up 2 bases and V 2 bases, and 0 bases lay outside the gene matches. CDR3 length: 16 residues. Germline CDR1 reads MNHNS; CDR2 reads SASEGT. The DNA of the CDR3 is TGTGCCAGCAGTGAAAGCGGGGGGGCTGGGGCCAACGTCCTGACTTTC. Translation: CASSESGGAGANVLTF.

The gene calls are TRBV6-1 and TRBJ1-5; TRBD1 is a possible D gene (6 bases). V was cut by 7 bases and J by 6 bases, with 16 bases left in between. CDR1 is MNHNS and CDR2 is SASEGT in the germline V gene. The CDR3 consists of 14 residues. The CDR3 protein is CASMPTGGVQPQHF. CDR3 DNA: TGTGCCAGCATGCCGACTGGGGGCGTTCAGCCCCAGCATTTT.

There are a few counts of this clonotype. The chain carries TRBV11-2 and TRBJ2-2; TRBD1 might be the D (6 bases). Trimming removed 4 bases at V and 3 bases at J, with 15 bases between. Germline V gene lookup returns CDR1 SGHAT and CDR2 FQNNGV. The length of the CDR3 is 16 residues. CDR3 in amino acids: CASSSKSGGYTGELFF. The DNA of the CDR3 is TGTGCCAGCAGCTCTAAAAGTGGGGGCTACACCGGGGAGCTGTTTTTT.

This clonotype appeared many times. The J gene is TRBJ2-7, the V gene TRBV3-1; D is unresolved. V was cut by 1 base and J by 3 bases, with 13 bases left in between. Germline V CDR1 and CDR2: LGHDT, YNNKEL (reference sequence). This CDR3 spans 15 amino acids. The CDR3 sequence is CASSQALQDGYEQYF. The DNA for the CDR3 is TGTGCCAGCAGCCAAGCCCTTCAGGACGGCTACGAGCAGTACTTC.

At least ten counts were recorded for this clonotype. The chain uses TRBV12-3 or TRBV12-4 and TRBJ2-5; TRBD2 agrees at 7 bases. Trimming at V came to 2 bases and at J to 2 bases, leaving 2 bases not matched to a gene. This CDR3 is 14 amino acids long. The CDR3, as DNA: TGTGCCAGCAGTTTAATGGGGGGGCAAGAGACCCAGTACTTC. As protein: CASSLMGGQETQYF.

This chain joins TRBV3-1 and TRBJ2-7; TRBD1 might be the D (5 bases). V lost 0 bases to trimming and J lost 3 bases, with 12 bases between them. The CDR3 runs to 15 residues. Germline CDR1 is LGHDT and CDR2 is YNNKEL (reference sequence). The DNA for the CDR3 is TGTGCCAGCAGCCAAGAACGGAAGGGGCACTACGAGCAGTACTTC. Translating it yields CASSQERKGHYEQYF.

The J gene is TRBJ2-2, the V gene TRBV5-1; 10 nucleotides match TRBD1. Germline V gene sequence: CDR1 SGHRS, CDR2 YFSETQ. The CDR3 has 17 residues. V lost 4 bases to trimming and J lost 5 bases; unmatched junction nucleotides: 11. CDR3 sequence: CASSNPGTGDYTGELFF. The CDR3 nucleotides read TGCGCCAGCAGCAATCCCGGGACAGGGGATTATACCGGGGAGCTGTTTTTT.

At least ten counts were recorded for this clonotype. The chain is built from TRBV27 and TRBJ2-7; weak D call: TRBD2 (6 bases). Trimming stripped 5 bases from V and 0 bases from J, with 14 bases between. CDR1 and CDR2 (germline): MNHEY, SMNVEV (reference sequence). The length of the CDR3 is 15 residues. CDR3: CASSSPGLSSYEQYF. DNA for the CDR3: TGTGCCAGCAGTAGTCCGGGACTCAGCTCCTACGAGCAGTACTTC.

This clonotype was counted many times. The genes are TRBV11-1 and TRBJ1-1; D uncertain. The CDR3 runs 17 residues. Germline CDR1 reads SGHAT; CDR2 reads FQDESV (reference sequence). V gave up 2 bases and J gave up 3 bases, with 19 bases separating them. The CDR3, as DNA: TGTGCCAGCAGCTTAATTAACCTCTGGCACGACGACACTGAAGCTTTCTTT. It translates to CASSLINLWHDDTEAFF.

As regards this clonotype: Germline and junction disagree at one end, which may indicate a read error. The chain recombines TRBV7-3 with TRBJ2-2; 10 bases are shared with TRBD1. CDR1 SGHTA and CDR2 FQGTGA come from the germline V gene. The CDR3 runs to 15 residues. The CDR3 reads CASSLPGTGVGELLF. CDR3 DNA: TGTGCCAGCAGCTTGCCCGGGACAGGGGTCGGGGAGCTGTTGTTT.

The chain is built from TRBV6-2 or TRBV6-3 and TRBJ1-1; a weak D match, TRBD1 (5 bases). The V end lost 7 bases, the J end lost 6 bases, and 18 bases lay between the germline ends. Germline loops: CDR1 MNHEY, CDR2 SVGEGT. The CDR3 totals 14 residues. The CDR3 is CASIPQAGPSEAFF. The CDR3 DNA follows: TGTGCCAGCATTCCCCAGGCGGGGCCCTCTGAAGCTTTCTTT.

The chain joins TRBV30 to TRBJ1-1, with unresolved D. Germline V CDR1 and CDR2: GTSNPN, SVGIG (reference sequence). Trimming shortened V by 4 bases and J by 0 bases, and 9 bases separated the two germline ends. The CDR3 sequence is 13 residues long. CDR3 sequence reads: CAWTSKMNTEAFF. Here the CDR3 DNA reads TGTGCCTGGACTTCAAAAATGAACACTGAAGCTTTCTTT.

This clonotype showed up many times. This chain joins TRBV6-1 and TRBJ1-1, with D perhaps matching TRBD1 (5 bases). Germline V gives CDR1 MNHNS, CDR2 SASEGT. The CDR3 consists of 13 residues. V was shortened by 5 bases and J by 5 bases, with 12 bases between the two germline ends. CDR3 DNA sequence: TGTGCCAGCAGTCAGGGCTACGCTACTGAAGCTTTCTTT. It is translated as CASSQGYATEAFF.

This clonotype was recorded at least ten times. This chain uses TRBV7-9 with TRBJ2-5; tentatively, D is TRBD1 (6 bases). The CDR3 length is 13 residues. Deletions cut 8 bases from V and 5 bases from J, with 15 bases between. The germline CDR1 and CDR2 sequences are SEHNR and FQNEAQ (reference sequence). DNA of the CDR3: TGTGCCAGCTTGCGGACAGAGATGGAGACCCAGTACTTC. It encodes CASLRTEMETQYF.

This clonotype was counted at least ten times. This chain uses TRBV27 with TRBJ2-7, with 8 bases aligning to TRBD2. V shed 5 bases and J 3 bases; nucleotides not matched to a gene: 9. Germline lookup yields CDR1 MNHEY and CDR2 SMNVEV (reference sequence). The CDR3 covers 15 residues. In DNA form, the CDR3 reads TGTGCCAGCAGTCCCTCCTTAGCGGGGAGCTACGAGCAGTACTTC. Amino acid sequence: CASSPSLAGSYEQYF.